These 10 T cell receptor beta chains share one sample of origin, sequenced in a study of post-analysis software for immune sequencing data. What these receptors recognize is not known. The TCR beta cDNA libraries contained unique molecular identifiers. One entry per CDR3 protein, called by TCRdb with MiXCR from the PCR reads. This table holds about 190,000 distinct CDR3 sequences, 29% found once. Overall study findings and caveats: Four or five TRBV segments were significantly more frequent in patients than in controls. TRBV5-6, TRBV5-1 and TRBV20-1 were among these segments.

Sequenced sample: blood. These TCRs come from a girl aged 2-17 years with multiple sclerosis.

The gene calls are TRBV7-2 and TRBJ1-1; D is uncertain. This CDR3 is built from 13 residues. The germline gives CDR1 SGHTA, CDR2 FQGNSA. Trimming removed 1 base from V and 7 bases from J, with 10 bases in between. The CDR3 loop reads CASSLGGILEAFF. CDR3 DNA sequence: TGTGCCAGCAGCTTAGGGGGAATTCTTGAAGCTTTCTTT.

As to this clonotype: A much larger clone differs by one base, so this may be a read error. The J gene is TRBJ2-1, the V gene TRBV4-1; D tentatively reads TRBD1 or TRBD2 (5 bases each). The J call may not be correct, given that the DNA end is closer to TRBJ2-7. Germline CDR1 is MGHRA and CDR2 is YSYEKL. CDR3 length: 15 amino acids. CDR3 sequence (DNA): TGCGCCAGCAGCCAATGGGGACGGGGCTACAATGAGCAGTACTTC. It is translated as CASSQWGRGYNEQYF.

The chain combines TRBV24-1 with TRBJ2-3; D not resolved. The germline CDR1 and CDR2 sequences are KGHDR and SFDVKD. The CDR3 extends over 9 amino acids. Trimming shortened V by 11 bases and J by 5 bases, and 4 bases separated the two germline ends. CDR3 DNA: TGTGCCAAACAAGATACGCAGTATTTT. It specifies CAKQDTQYF.

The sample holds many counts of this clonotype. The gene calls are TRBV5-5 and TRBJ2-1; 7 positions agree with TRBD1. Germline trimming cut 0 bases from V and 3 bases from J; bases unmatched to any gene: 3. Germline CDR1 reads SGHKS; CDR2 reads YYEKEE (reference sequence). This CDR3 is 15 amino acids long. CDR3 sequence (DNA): TGTGCCAGCAGCTTGGTTCGGGACAGCTACAATGAGCAGTTCTTC. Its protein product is CASSLVRDSYNEQFF. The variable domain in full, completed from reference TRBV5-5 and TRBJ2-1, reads DAGVTQSPTHLIKTRGQQVTLRCSPISGHKSVSWYQQVLGQGPQFIFQYYEKEERGRGNFPDRFSARQFPNYSSELNVNALLLGDSALYLCASSLVRDSYNEQFFGPGTRLTVL.

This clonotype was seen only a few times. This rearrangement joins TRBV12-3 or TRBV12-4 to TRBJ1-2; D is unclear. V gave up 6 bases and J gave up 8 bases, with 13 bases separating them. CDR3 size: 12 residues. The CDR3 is CASSEGRVGYTF. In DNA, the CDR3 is TGTGCCAGCAGCGAAGGGCGTGTGGGCTACACCTTC.

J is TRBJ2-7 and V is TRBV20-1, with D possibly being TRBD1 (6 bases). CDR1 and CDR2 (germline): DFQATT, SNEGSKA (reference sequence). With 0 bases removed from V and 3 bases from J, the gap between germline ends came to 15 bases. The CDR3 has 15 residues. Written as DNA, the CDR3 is TGCAGTGCTAGAGATAATGAGGGACATAACTACGAGCAGTACTTC. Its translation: CSARDNEGHNYEQYF.

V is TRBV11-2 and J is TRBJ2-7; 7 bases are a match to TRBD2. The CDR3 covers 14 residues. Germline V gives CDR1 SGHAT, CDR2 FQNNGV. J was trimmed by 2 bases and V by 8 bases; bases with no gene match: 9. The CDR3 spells CASGPAGVPYEQYF. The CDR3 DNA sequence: TGTGCCAGCGGCCCGGCGGGGGTCCCCTACGAGCAGTACTTC. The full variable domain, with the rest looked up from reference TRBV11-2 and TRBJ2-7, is EAGVAQSPRYKIIEKRQSVAFWCNPISGHATLYWYQQILGQGPKLLIQFQNNGVVDDSQLPKDRFSAERLKGVDSTLKIQPAKLEDSAVYLCASGPAGVPYEQYFGPGTRLTVT.

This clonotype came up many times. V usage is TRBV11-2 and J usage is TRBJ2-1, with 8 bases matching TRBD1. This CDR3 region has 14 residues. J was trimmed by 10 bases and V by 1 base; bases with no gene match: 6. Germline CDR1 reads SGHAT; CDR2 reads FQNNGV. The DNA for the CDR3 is TGTGCCAGCAGCTTAGGACAGGGGTTTGGGGAGCAGTTCTTC. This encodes CASSLGQGFGEQFF. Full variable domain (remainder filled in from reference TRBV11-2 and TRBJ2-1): EAGVAQSPRYKIIEKRQSVAFWCNPISGHATLYWYQQILGQGPKLLIQFQNNGVVDDSQLPKDRFSAERLKGVDSTLKIQPAKLEDSAVYLCASSLGQGFGEQFFGPGTRLTVL.

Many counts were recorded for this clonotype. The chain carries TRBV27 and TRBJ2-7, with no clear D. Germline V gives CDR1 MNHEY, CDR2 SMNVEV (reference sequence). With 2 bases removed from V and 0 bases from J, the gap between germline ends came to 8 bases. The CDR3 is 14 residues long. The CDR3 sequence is CASSLAISSYEQYF. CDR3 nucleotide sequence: TGTGCCAGCAGTTTAGCGATTAGCTCCTACGAGCAGTACTTC.

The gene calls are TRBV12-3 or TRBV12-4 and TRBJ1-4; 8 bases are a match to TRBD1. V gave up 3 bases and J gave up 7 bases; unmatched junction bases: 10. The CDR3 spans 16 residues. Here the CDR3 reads CASSLAPGTGREKLFF. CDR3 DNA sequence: TGTGCCAGCAGTTTGGCCCCCGGGACAGGACGTGAAAAACTGTTTTTT.